This T cell receptor beta chain was captured by sequencing in a study of CD8 T cells in ankylosing spondylitis. General study results and limits: Earlier reports found some motif variants in synovial fluid and blood in reactive arthritis.

By quantitative 5'-RACE with molecular barcodes, the TCR beta libraries were made. Via MiXCR, TCRdb re-called the 5' RACE reads, giving one row per CDR3 protein. The sample yields around 250,000 distinct CDR3 sequences, about 11% seen once. Concerning this clonotype: Its antigen is as yet unknown.

The sequenced sample consisted of blood, either unsorted or a sorted T cell fraction (not recorded which). The receptor was derived from a male donor with ankylosing spondylitis or in good health (not recorded which).

The CDR3 DNA reads as TGTGCCAGCAGCGGACACCACTTGACAGATACGCAGTATTTT. Encoded protein: CASSGHHLTDTQYF. V gene TRBV7-2 combines with J gene TRBJ2-3; a weak D match, TRBD1 (5 bases). V was cut by 5 bases and J by 3 bases, with 12 bases left in between. The CDR3 has 14 amino acids. The germline V gene encodes CDR1 SGHTA and CDR2 FQGNSA.